This TCR beta chain is drawn from a study of blood T cell repertoires in COVID-19. At the level of the study: Collection of acute and convalescent COVID-19 samples took place in the United States, Italy and Spain. PBMCs, B-cell-depleted T cells, or T cells provided the cDNA or gDNA that made up the material.

Produced via immunoSEQ multiplex PCR; TCRdb's table is partial and in-frame only. The sample has around 240,000 clones; about 90% are singletons. The CDR3 covers 15 residues. V lost 3 bases and J lost 2; bases outside the gene matches: 5. CDR1 and CDR2 (germline): LGHNA, YSLEER. Participants reported their clinical history, and cohort assignment relied on those reports. The chain has TRBV4-3 and TRBJ2-3; 7 bases map to TRBD2. The receptor was isolated from a human donor in a cohort exposed to, infected with or recovered from COVID-19 (not recorded which). The donor label of this sample is uncertain. The sequencing sample was made of PBMCs or T cells enriched from blood (not recorded which). DNA for the CDR3: TGCGCCAGCAGCCAGGGGGGGACCTACACAGATACGCAGTATTTT. It specifies CASSQGGTYTDTQYF.